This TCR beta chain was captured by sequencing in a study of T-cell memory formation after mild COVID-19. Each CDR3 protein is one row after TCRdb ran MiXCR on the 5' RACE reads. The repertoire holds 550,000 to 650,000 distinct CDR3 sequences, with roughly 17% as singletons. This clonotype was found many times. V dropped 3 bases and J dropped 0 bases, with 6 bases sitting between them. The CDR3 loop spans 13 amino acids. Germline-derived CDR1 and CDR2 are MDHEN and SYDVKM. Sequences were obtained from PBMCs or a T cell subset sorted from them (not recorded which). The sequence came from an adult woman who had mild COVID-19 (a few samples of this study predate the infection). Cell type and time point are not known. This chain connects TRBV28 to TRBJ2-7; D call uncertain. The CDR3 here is CASSLESSYEQYF. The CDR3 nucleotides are TGTGCCAGCAGTTTGGAAAGCTCCTACGAGCAGTACTTC.